The clone carrying this T cell receptor beta chain occurred a few times. What it binds is not known. The PCR template was genomic DNA. A primer set of 30 forward and 13 reverse primers amplified the CDR3. A single record per CDR3 protein comes from TCRdb applying MiXCR to the multiplex PCR reads. The table includes around 300,000 distinct CDR3 sequences, around 47% detected once. This entry belongs to a study of type 1 and type 2 diabetes patients. On the study more broadly: The whole study generated 18,976,912 paired-end reads.

The trim removed 5 bases at V and 4 bases at J, leaving 6 bases unmatched. CDR1 MDHEN and CDR2 SYDVKM come from the germline V gene. The CDR3 runs 14 residues. Study outcomes and limitations: Type 2 diabetes and control samples shared highly correlated V and J usage, averaging roughly 0.97.

Sequences were obtained from peripheral blood mononuclear cells (PBMCs). The rearrangement links TRBV28 to TRBJ1-1; 8 positions match TRBD1. This receptor was obtained from a man aged 18 to 29 with type 2 diabetes. DNA of the CDR3: TGTGCCAGCAGTCCTAGGACAGGGACCACTGAAGCTTTCTTT. Protein product: CASSPRTGTTEAFF.